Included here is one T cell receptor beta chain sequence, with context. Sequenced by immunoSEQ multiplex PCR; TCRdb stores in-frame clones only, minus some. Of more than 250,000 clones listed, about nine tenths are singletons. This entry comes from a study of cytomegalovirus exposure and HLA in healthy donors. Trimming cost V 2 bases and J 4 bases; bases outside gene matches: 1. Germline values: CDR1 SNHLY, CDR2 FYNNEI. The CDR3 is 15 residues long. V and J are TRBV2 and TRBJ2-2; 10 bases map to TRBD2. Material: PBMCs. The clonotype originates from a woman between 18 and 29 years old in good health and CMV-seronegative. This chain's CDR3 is CASSEWTSGTGELFF. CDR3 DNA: TGTGCCAGCAGTGAATGGACTAGCGGCACCGGGGAGCTGTTTTTT.